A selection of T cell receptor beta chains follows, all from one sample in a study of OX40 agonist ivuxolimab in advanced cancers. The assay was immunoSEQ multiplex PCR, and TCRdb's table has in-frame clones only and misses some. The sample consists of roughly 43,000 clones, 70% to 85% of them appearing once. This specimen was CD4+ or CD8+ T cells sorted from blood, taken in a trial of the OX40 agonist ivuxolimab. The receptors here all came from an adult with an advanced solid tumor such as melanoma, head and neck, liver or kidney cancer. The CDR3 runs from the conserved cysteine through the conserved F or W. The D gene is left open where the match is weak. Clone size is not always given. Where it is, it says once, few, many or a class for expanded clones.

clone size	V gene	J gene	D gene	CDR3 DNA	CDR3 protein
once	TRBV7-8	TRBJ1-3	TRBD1	TGTGCCAGCACCTCAGGGGGCAGGGGAAACACCATATATTTT	CASTSGGRGNTIYF
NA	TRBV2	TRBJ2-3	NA	TGTGCCAGCAGTGGGCTGAGGGACTCCAGAGATACGCAGTATTTT	CASSGLRDSRDTQYF
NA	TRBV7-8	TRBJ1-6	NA	TGTGCCAGCAGCTTAGAGACGGCCTGGGGCAATTCACCCCTCCACTTT	CASSLETAWGNSPLHF
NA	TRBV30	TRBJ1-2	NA	TGTGCCTTCCCCCACCCGAGGGACTATGGCTACACCTTC	CAFPHPRDYGYTF
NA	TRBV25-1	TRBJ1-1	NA	TGTGCCAGCAAAAATGGGGTGGCTGAAGCTTTCTTT	CASKNGVAEAFF
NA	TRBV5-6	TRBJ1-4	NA	TGTGCCAGCAGCGGGAGGGCTAATGAAAAACTGTTTTTT	CASSGRANEKLFF
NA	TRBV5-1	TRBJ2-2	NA	TGCGCCAGCCCTAGTGCAACCGGGGAGCTGTTTTTT	CASPSATGELFF
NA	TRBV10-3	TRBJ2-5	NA	TGTGCCATCAGTGAGTACCAAGAGACCCAGTACTTC	CAISEYQETQYF
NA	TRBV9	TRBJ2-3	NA	TGTGCCAGCAGCGAAACCCCCGGGGCCCATACGCAGTATTTT	CASSETPGAHTQYF
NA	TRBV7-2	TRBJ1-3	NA	TGTGCCAGCAGCGCCCTCTCTGGAAACACCATATATTTT	CASSALSGNTIYF
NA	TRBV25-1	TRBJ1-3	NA	TGTGCCAGAGGGGTGGGCCACGTCTCTGGAAACACCATATATTTT	CARGVGHVSGNTIYF
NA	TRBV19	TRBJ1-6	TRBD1	TGTGCCAGTCAGGGACAGGGAGATAATTCACCCCTCCACTTT	CASQGQGDNSPLHF
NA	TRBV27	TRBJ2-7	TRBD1	TGTGCCAGCAGGGGACAGGGGTGGTTCTACGAGCAGTACTTC	CASRGQGWFYEQYF
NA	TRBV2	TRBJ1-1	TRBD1	TGTGCCAGCAGACTTCGACAGGGTATGAACACTGAAGCTTTCTTT	CASRLRQGMNTEAFF
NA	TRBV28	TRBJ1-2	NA	TGTGCCAGCAGACCTACCGGGACACCGTATGGCTACACCTTC	CASRPTGTPYGYTF
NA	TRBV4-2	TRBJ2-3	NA	TGTGCCAGCAGCTCCGGCGTGCGGATTAGCACAGATACGCAGTATTTT	CASSSGVRISTDTQYF
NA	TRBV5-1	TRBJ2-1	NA	TGCGCCAGCAGCTTGGAAGGTCACTACAATGAGCAGTTCTTC	CASSLEGHYNEQFF
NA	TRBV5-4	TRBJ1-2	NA	TGTGCCAGCAGCTTGGACGTCCCCTCAACCTATGGCTACACCTTC	CASSLDVPSTYGYTF
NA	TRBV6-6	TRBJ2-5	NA	TGTGCCAGCAGTTATGGACGGTCGAAAGAGACCCAGTACTTC	CASSYGRSKETQYF
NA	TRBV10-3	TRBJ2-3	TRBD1	TGTGCCATCAGTCGGACAGGGAGAGATACGCAGTATTTT	CAISRTGRDTQYF
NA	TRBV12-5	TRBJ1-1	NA	TGTGCTAGTGGTTTACGCAACAGTCAGGCAGGAAGGAACCTAGTTCTCCCAGAAGCTTTCTTT	CASGLRNSQAGRNLVLPEAFF
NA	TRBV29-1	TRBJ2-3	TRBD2	TGCAGCGTTGTACCCGGGGGGACAGATACGCAGTATTTT	CSVVPGGTDTQYF